One and the same sample provided the 10 T cell receptor beta chains below, sequenced in a study of shared clonotypes between healthy human individuals. The assay was immunoSEQ multiplex PCR, and TCRdb's table has in-frame clones only and misses some. The sample includes under 1,100,000 clones, 75% seen only once; the top ten take about 1.5%. Source material: memory CD4+ T cells sorted from blood. Subset specified: CD45RA-negative fraction. The receptor set was obtained from a man younger than 35 in good health.

This clone was counted a single time. The chain links TRBV28 to TRBJ1-2, with D possibly being TRBD1 (6 bases). This CDR3 is 12 amino acids long. Germline V lookup: CDR1 MDHEN, CDR2 SYDVKM. Trimming took off 5 bases at V and 5 bases at J, with 9 bases between the two ends. The CDR3 DNA is TGTGCCAGCAGTGGGACACCTTATGGCTACACCTTC. This encodes CASSGTPYGYTF.

V is TRBV6-1 and J is TRBJ1-4, with a weak D call TRBD1 (6 bases). The CDR3 has 14 residues. CDR1 is MNHNS and CDR2 is SASEGT in the germline V gene. Trimming took off 4 bases at V and 6 bases at J, with 12 bases between the two ends. CDR3 in DNA: TGTGCCAGCAGTGCGAAGAGGGGGGATGAAAAACTGTTTTTT. This sequence encodes CASSAKRGDEKLFF.

This clone has just one count. The CDR3 DNA sequence: TGTGCCAGCAGCCAAGAATTACTGGTTGAGAACGAGCAGTACTTC. It specifies CASSQELLVENEQYF. The rearrangement joins TRBV4-2 to TRBJ2-7, with D hard to call. V lost 0 bases, J lost 5 bases, and 14 bases lay in between. Per the germline V gene, CDR1 is LGHNA and CDR2 is YNFKEQ. This CDR3 contains 15 residues.

For the CDR3, the DNA is TGCAGCGTTGAAGAAACTAGCGGATCCTACGAGCAGTACTTC. Translated: CSVEETSGSYEQYF. V and J are TRBV29-1 and TRBJ2-7; 8 bases match TRBD2. This CDR3 is 14 amino acids long. The V gene end was trimmed by 0 bases and the J gene end by 1 base; junction bases not matched to a gene: 2. The germline CDR1 and CDR2 sequences are SQVTM and ANQGSEA.

The rearrangement joins TRBV19 to TRBJ1-5, with D tentatively TRBD1 (5 bases). Trimming removed 1 base from V and 0 bases from J, with 13 bases in between. CDR3 size: 17 residues. Germline V lookup: CDR1 LNHDA, CDR2 SQIVND (reference sequence). The CDR3 DNA follows: TGTGCCAGTAGTATAGCGGGGGGAACATTTAGCAATCAGCCCCAGCATTTT. Protein: CASSIAGGTFSNQPQHF.

This chain joins TRBV6-1 and TRBJ1-2; the D gene is possibly TRBD1 (5 bases). CDR1 MNHNS and CDR2 SASEGT come from the germline V gene. This CDR3 is built from 13 residues. V shed 6 bases and J shed 4 bases, with 12 bases lying between them. CDR3 in DNA: TGTGCCAGCAGAAAGACAGACCCCTATGGCTACACCTTC. It codes for CASRKTDPYGYTF.

V and J are TRBV5-4 and TRBJ2-3, with D tentatively TRBD1 (6 bases). Trimming removed 0 bases at V and 0 bases at J, with 8 bases between. The CDR3 runs to 15 residues. Germline CDR1 and CDR2: SGHNT and YYREEE (reference sequence). CDR3 in amino acids: CASSLGTASTDTQYF. DNA for the CDR3: TGTGCCAGCAGCTTGGGGACAGCTAGCACAGATACGCAGTATTTT. Full variable domain (missing parts from reference TRBV5-4 and TRBJ2-3): ETGVTQSPTHLIKTRGQQVTLRCSSQSGHNTVSWYQQALGQGPQFIFQYYREEENGRGNFPPRFSGLQFPNYSSELNVNALELDDSALYLCASSLGTASTDTQYFGPGTRLTVL.

In regard to this clone: This CDR3 is also generated by other DNA sequences in the sample. The chain employs TRBV10-3 and TRBJ2-7, with 7 bases matching TRBD2. Germline V gene sequence: CDR1 ENHRY, CDR2 SYGVKD. The CDR3 loop spans 14 amino acids. V dropped 0 bases and J dropped 2; count of bases not matched to a gene: 1. The CDR3 loop is CAISESAGAYEQYF. The CDR3 coding sequence is TGTGCCATCAGTGAGTCGGCGGGGGCCTACGAGCAGTACTTC.

The rearrangement links TRBV14 to TRBJ2-5; no reliable D call. CDR1 SGHDN and CDR2 FVKESK come from the germline V gene. The CDR3 runs to 13 residues. Trimming removed 1 base from V and 5 bases from J, with 8 bases in between. The CDR3 loop is CASSQVVMETQYF. In DNA, the CDR3 is TGTGCCAGCAGCCAAGTGGTGATGGAGACCCAGTACTTC.

This clone was picked up a small number of times. The chain is built from TRBV4-2 and TRBJ1-4, with 9 bases identical to TRBD1. The CDR3 consists of 17 residues. Germline-derived CDR1 and CDR2 are LGHNA and YNFKEQ. V shed 0 bases, J shed 2 bases, and the junction held 4 bases outside the gene matches. The CDR3 spells CASSQEGTGWTNEKLFF. As DNA, the CDR3 is TGTGCCAGCAGCCAAGAAGGGACAGGGTGGACTAATGAAAAACTGTTTTTT.